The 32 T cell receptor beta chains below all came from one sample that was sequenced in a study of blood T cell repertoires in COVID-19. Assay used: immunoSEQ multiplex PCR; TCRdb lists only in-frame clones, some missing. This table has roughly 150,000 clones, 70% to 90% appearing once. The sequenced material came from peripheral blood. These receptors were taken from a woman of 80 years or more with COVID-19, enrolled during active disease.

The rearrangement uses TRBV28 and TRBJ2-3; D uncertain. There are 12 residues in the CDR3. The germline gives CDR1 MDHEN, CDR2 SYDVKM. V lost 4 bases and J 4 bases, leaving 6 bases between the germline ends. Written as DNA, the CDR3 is TGTGCCAGCAGTTACATTCCAGATACGCAGTATTTT. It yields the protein CASSYIPDTQYF.

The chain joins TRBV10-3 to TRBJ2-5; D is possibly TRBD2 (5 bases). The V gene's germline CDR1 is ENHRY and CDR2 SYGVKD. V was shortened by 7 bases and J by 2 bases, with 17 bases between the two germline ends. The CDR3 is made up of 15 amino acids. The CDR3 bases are TGTGCCATCACCCGAGGAGGTGGCCCGCAAGAGACCCAGTACTTC. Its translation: CAITRGGGPQETQYF.

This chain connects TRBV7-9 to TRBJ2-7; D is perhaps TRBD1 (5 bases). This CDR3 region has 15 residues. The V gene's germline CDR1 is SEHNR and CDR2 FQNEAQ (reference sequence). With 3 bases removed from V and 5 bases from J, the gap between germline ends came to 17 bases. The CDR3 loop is CASSFKVQGSNEQYF. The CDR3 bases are TGTGCCAGCAGCTTTAAAGTCCAGGGAAGCAACGAGCAGTACTTC.

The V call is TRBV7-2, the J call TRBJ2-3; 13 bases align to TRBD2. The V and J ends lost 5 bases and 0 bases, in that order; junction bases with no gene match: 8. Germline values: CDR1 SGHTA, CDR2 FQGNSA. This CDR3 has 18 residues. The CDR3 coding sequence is TGTGCCAGCAGCGTACGGACTAGCGGGGGCCTTAGCACAGATACGCAGTATTTT. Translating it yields CASSVRTSGGLSTDTQYF. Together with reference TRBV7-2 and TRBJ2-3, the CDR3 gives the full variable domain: GAGVSQSPSNKVTEKGKDVELRCDPISGHTALYWYRQSLGQGLEFLIYFQGNSAPDKSGLPSDRFSAERTGGSVSTLTIQRTQQEDSAVYLCASSVRTSGGLSTDTQYFGPGTRLTVL.

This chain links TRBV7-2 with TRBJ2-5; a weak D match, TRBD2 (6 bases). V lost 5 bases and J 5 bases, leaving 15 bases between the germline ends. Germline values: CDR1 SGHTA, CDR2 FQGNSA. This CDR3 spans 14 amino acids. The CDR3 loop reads CASSPRFSGETQYF. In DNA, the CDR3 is TGTGCCAGCAGCCCCAGGTTCAGCGGGGAGACCCAGTACTTC. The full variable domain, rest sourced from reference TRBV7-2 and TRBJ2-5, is GAGVSQSPSNKVTEKGKDVELRCDPISGHTALYWYRQSLGQGLEFLIYFQGNSAPDKSGLPSDRFSAERTGGSVSTLTIQRTQQEDSAVYLCASSPRFSGETQYFGPGTRLLVL.

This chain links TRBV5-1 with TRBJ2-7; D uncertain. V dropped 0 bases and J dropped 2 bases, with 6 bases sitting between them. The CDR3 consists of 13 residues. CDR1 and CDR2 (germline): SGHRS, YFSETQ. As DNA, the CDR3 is TGCGCCAGCAGCTTGGTAGATGCCTACGAGCAGTACTTC. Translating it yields CASSLVDAYEQYF.

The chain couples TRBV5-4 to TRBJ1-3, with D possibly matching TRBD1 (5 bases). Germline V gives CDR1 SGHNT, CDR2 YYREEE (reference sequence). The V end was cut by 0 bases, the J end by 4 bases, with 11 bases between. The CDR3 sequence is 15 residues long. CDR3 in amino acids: CASSLAGVGGNTIYF. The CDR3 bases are TGTGCCAGCAGCTTGGCGGGGGTAGGGGGAAACACCATATATTTT.

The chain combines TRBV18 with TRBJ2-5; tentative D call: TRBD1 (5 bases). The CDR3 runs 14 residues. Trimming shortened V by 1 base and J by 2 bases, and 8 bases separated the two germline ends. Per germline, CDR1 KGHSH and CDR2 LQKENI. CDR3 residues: CASSPQRTQETQYF. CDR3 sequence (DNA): TGTGCCAGCTCACCACAGAGGACACAAGAGACCCAGTACTTC.

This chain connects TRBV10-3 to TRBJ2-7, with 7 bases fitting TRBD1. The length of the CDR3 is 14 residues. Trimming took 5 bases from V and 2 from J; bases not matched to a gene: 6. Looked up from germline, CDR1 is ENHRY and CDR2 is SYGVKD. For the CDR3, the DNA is TGTGCCATCAGTCTAGCAGGGGGACCCTACGAGCAGTACTTC. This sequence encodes CAISLAGGPYEQYF.

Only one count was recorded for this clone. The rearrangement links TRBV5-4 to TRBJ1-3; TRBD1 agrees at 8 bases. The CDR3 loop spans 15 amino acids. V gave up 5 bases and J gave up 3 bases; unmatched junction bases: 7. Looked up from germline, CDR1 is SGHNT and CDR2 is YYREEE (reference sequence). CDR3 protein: CASSSDRGFGNTIYF. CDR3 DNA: TGTGCCAGCAGTTCCGACAGGGGATTTGGAAACACCATATATTTT.

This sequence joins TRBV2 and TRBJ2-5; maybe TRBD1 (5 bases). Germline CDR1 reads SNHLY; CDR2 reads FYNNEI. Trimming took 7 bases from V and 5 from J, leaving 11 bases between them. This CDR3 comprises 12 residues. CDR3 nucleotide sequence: TGTGCCAGCAAACGGCAGGGCGAGACCCAGTACTTC. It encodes CASKRQGETQYF.

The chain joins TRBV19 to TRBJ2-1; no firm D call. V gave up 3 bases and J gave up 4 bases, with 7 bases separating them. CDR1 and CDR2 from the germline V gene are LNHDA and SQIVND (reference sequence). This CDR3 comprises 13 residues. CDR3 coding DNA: TGTGCCAGTAGTATCTCCAGGTACAATGAGCAGTTCTTC. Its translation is CASSISRYNEQFF. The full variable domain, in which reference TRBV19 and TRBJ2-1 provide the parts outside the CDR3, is DGGITQSPKYLFRKEGQNVTLSCEQNLNHDAMYWYRQDPGQGLRLIYYSQIVNDFQKGDIAEGYSVSREKKESFPLTVTSAQKNPTAFYLCASSISRYNEQFFGPGTRLTVL.

The CDR3 protein is CASSLSRTGGMPQPAPQHF. Here the CDR3 DNA reads TGTGCCAGCAGTTTATCTAGGACCGGGGGGATGCCACAACCTGCACCCCAGCATTTT. The chain couples TRBV28 to TRBJ1-5; D is perhaps TRBD1 (5 bases). Germline CDR1 reads MDHEN; CDR2 reads SYDVKM. The CDR3 extends over 19 amino acids. The V end was cut by 1 base, the J end by 10 bases, with 29 bases between.

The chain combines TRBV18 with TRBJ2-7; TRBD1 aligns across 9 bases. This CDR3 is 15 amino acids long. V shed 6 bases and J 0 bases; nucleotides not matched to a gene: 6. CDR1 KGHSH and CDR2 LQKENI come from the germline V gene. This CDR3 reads CASSLGQGPSYEQYF. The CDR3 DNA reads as TGTGCCAGCTCCCTAGGACAGGGGCCCTCCTACGAGCAGTACTTC.

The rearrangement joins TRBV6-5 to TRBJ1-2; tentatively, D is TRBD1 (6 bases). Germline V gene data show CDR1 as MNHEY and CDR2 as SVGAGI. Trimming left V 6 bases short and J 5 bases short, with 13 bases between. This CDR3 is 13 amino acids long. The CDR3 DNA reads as TGTGCCAGCAGGAGAAACACAGGGTATGGCTACACCTTC. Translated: CASRRNTGYGYTF.

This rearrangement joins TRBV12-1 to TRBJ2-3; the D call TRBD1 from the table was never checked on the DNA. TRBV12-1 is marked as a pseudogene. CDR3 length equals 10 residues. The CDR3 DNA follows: TGTGTCAAGGGGACAGATACGCAGTATTTT. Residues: CVKGTDTQYF.

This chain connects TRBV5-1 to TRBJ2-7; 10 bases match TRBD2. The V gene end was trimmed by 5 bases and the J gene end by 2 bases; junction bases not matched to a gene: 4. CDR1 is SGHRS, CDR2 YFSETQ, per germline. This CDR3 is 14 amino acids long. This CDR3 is CASRISGRAYEQYF. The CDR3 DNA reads TGCGCCAGCAGAATCAGCGGGAGGGCCTACGAGCAGTACTTC.

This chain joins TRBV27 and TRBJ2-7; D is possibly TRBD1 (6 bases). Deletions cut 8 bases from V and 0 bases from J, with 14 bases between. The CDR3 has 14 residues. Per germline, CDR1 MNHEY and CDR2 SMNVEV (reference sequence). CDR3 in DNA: TGTGCCAGCCAGCGGAGGACAGACTCCTACGAGCAGTACTTC. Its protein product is CASQRRTDSYEQYF.

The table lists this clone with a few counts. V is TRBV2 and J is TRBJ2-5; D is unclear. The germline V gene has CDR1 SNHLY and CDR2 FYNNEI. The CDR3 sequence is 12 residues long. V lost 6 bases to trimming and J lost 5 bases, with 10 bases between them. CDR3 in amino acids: CASSIAEETQYF. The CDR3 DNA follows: TGTGCCAGCAGCATCGCCGAGGAGACCCAGTACTTC.

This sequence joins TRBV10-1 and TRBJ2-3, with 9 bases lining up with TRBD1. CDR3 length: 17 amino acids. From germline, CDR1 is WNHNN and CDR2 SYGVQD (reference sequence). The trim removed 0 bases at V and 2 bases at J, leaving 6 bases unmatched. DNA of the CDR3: TGCGCCAGCAGTGAGTCTGGACAGGGGAGTTCCACAGATACGCAGTATTTT. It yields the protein CASSESGQGSSTDTQYF.

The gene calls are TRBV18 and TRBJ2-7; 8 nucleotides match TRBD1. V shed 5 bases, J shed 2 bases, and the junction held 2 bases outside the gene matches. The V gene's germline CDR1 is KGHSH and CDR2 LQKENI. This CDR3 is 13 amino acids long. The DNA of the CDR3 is TGTGCCAGCTCAGACAGGGGAACCTACGAGCAGTACTTC. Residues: CASSDRGTYEQYF.

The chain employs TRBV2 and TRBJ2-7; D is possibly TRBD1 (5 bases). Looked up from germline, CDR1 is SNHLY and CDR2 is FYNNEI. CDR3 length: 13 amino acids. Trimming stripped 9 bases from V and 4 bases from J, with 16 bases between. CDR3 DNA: TGTGCCAGTATAGGGGAAGGGGTATACGAGCAGTACTTC. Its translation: CASIGEGVYEQYF.

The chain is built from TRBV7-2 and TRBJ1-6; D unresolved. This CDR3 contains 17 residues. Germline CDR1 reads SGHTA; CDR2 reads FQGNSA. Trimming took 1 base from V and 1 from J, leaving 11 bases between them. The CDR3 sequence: CASSLGDKGSYNSPLHF. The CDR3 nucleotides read TGTGCCAGCAGCTTAGGTGACAAAGGTTCCTATAATTCACCCCTCCACTTT.

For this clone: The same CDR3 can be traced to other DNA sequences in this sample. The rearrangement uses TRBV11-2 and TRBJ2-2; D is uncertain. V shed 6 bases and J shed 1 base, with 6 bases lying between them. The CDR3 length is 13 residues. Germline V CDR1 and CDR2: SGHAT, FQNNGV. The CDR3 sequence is CASSSQNTGELFF. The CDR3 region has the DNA TGTGCCAGCAGTTCACAGAACACCGGGGAGCTGTTTTTT. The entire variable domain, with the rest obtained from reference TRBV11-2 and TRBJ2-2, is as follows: EAGVAQSPRYKIIEKRQSVAFWCNPISGHATLYWYQQILGQGPKLLIQFQNNGVVDDSQLPKDRFSAERLKGVDSTLKIQPAKLEDSAVYLCASSSQNTGELFFGEGSRLTVL.

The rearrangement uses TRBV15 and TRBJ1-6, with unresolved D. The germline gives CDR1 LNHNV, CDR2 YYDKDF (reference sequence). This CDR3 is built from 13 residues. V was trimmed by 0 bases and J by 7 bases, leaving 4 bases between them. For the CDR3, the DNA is TGTGCCACCAGCAGAGATCGGAATTCACCCCTCCACTTT. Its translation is CATSRDRNSPLHF.

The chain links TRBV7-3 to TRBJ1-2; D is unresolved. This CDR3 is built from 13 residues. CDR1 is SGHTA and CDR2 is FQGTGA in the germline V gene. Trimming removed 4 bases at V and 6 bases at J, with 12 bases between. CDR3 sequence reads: CASSYRGGNGYTF. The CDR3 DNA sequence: TGTGCCAGCAGCTACCGTGGAGGGAATGGCTACACCTTC. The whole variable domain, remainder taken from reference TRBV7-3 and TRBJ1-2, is GAGVSQTPSNKVTEKGKYVELRCDPISGHTALYWYRQSLGQGPEFLIYFQGTGAADDSGLPNDRFFAVRPEGSVSTLKIQRTERGDSAVYLCASSYRGGNGYTFGSGTRLTVV.

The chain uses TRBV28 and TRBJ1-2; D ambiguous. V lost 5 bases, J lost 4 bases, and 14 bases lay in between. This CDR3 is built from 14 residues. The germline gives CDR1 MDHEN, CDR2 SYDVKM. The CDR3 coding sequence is TGTGCCAGCAGTCCACCGGGGTTTTTCTATGGCTACACCTTC. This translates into CASSPPGFFYGYTF.

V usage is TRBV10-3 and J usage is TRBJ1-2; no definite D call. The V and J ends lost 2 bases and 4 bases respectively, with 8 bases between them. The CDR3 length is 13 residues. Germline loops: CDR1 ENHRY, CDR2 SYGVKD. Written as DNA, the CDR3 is TGTGCCATCAGTGAGGGGCAGTTCTATGGCTACACCTTC. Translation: CAISEGQFYGYTF.

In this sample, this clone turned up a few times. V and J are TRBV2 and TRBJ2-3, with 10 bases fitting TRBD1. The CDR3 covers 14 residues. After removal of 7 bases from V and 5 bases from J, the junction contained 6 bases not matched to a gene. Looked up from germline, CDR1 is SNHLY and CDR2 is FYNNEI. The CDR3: CASTRDRGQDTQYF. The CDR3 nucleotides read TGTGCCAGCACCCGGGACAGGGGACAAGATACGCAGTATTTT. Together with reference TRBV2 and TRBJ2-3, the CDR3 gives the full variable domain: EPEVTQTPSHQVTQMGQEVILRCVPISNHLYFYWYRQILGQKVEFLVSFYNNEISEKSEIFDDQFSVERPDGSNFTLKIRSTKLEDSAMYFCASTRDRGQDTQYFGPGTRLTVL.

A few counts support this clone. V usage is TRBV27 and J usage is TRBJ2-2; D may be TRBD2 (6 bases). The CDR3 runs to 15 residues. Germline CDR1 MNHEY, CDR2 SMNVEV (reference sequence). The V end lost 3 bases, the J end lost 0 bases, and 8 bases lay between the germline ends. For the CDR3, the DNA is TGTGCCAGCAGTTTTGGGGGGACGAACACCGGGGAGCTGTTTTTT. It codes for CASSFGGTNTGELFF.

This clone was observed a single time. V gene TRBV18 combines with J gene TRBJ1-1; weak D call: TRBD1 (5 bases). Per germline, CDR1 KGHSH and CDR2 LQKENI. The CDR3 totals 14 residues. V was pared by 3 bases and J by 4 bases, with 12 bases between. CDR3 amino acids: CASSPRQRVTEAFF. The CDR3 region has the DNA TGTGCCAGCTCACCTCGACAGCGGGTCACTGAAGCTTTCTTT.

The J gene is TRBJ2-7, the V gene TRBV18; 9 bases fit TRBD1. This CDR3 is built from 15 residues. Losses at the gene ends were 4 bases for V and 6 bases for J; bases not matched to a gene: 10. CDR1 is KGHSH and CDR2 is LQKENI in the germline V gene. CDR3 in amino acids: CASSRRDRVATEQYF. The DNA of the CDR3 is TGTGCCAGCTCACGAAGGGACAGGGTAGCCACCGAGCAGTACTTC. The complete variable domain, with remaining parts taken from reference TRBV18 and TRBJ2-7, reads NAGVMQNPRHLVRRRGQEARLRCSPMKGHSHVYWYRQLPEEGLKFMVYLQKENIIDESGMPKERFSAEFPKEGPSILRIQQVVRGDSAAYFCASSRRDRVATEQYFGPGTRLTVT.